These T cell receptor beta chains were read from a single sample in a study of CDR3 diversity in severe acne. TCRdb re-analysed the PCR reads in MiXCR, keeping a single row per CDR3 protein. The data show tens of thousands of distinct CDR3 sequences, around 54% seen once. The sample comprised blood. The receptor source for this set is a male donor with severe acne vulgaris. The CDR3 runs from the conserved cysteine through the conserved F or W. Each record gives: V gene, CDR3 length, clone size, CDR3 protein. Size is stated for part of the rows, as once, few or many counts, or as a class when the clone is expanded.

TRBV13,17,.,CASSSGLAGGRTDTQYF
TRBV7-8,14,.,CASSLEDGANVLTF
TRBV7-8,17,.,CASSAPRLAGGNYEQYF
TRBV25-1,15,.,CASSLALGGYYGYTF
TRBV2,10,few,CASSGGPLHF
TRBV10-3,15,.,CASRLGTSGRMELFF
TRBV6-5,14,many,CASSYKLTGNEQYF
TRBV7-9,14,.,CASSLDGTAYEQYF
TRBV5-1,16,many,CASSALPGQGAQGYTF
TRBV29-1,16,.,CSVPTDRDIANYGYTF
TRBV7-9,15,.,CASSTTQANTGELFF
TRBV10-2,14,many,CASRPWGSNQPQHF
TRBV7-4,15,.,CASSAGRLGAYEQYF
TRBV5-4,15,few,CASSQEGAANTEAFF
TRBV20-1,13,many,CSASRDNNQPQHF
TRBV11-2,14,few,CASSPTGTGNTIYF
TRBV20-1,14,.,CSARETGFNYGYTF
TRBV4-1,14,many,CASSQDRGNSPLHF
TRBV19,15,.,CASSPWTGTDSPLHF
TRBV10-3,15,.,CASSSVRGVDYGYTF
TRBV7-6,12,.,CASSPHTDTQYF
TRBV7-6,15,.,CASSKGGIGANVLTF
TRBV2,16,few,CASIITSGASTGELFF
TRBV7-2,17,.,CASSVRGTSGRANEQSF
TRBV29-1,14,many,CSVWTRDSNEKLFF
TRBV2,10,.,CASKGNEQYF
TRBV10-1,13,.,CGSRGTSGYEQYF
TRBV3-1,14,.,CASSPNMWGNEQFF
TRBV11-2,16,few,CASSLGDKISGNTIYF
TRBV3-1,14,.,CASSRDYYTDTQYF
TRBV7-9,17,.,CASSLLASGRAANTQYF
TRBV20-1,14,.,CSARGTGLFYEQYF
TRBV28,19,few,CASSLTLGAGGPSYNEQFF
TRBV7-9,13,medium-sized,CASSLNAGTGQYF
TRBV7-2,16,.,CASSPTSGGIQETQYF
TRBV19,15,many,CASSFGTADNSPLHF
TRBV10-2,16,.,CASSEWAAGGYYEQYF
TRBV29-1,13,few,CSVGGTGPYGYTF
TRBV7-3,14,many,CASSTSGPYNEQFF
TRBV25-1,15,.,CASSAGSGGGNTIYF
TRBV28,13,few,CASSPEYRYEQYF
TRBV20-1,11,.,CSLGQGSPQHF
TRBV12-3/TRBV12-4,14,.,CASSPENRVTEAFF
TRBV10-3,14,many,CAIRREGSNSPLHF
TRBV25-1,15,few,CASSESRDRPYEQYF
TRBV29-1,13,.,CSVDTPAAEGYTF
TRBV24-1,15,.,CATSETGTGSGELFF
TRBV20-1,15,few,CSARTSGRRTDTQYF
TRBV6-5,13,medium-sized,CASKRPGFHEQYF
TRBV25-1,16,.,CASRQLLAGGASEQYF
TRBV5-6,16,.,CASSLREWQPNTEAFF
TRBV7-9,13,.,CASSPSGKKTQYF
TRBV19,13,.,CASRTGGITEAFF
TRBV12-3/TRBV12-4,16,.,CACSLRQGALSYEQYF
TRBV5-6,14,many,CASSFASLNYGYTF
TRBV6-5,13,few,CASSKTFTGELFF
TRBV5-1,16,many,CASSLEGAGVIGELFF